At least ten counts were recorded for the clone carrying this T cell receptor beta chain. Its antigen remains unknown. Trimming pared 1 base from V and 4 bases from J, leaving 23 bases between. CDR1 and CDR2 from the germline V gene are SGHTA and FQGNSA. This CDR3 region has 20 residues. The data were obtained in a study of blood T cells in healthy people across ages. Study observations and caveats: Shifts in expanded clonotypes may have been confounded by donor CMV status, which was unknown.

Combining a sample-barcoded 5' primer with a J-beta primer mix, a second PCR ran for 7 to 11 cycles. Each TCR beta cDNA got a 12-nucleotide random molecular identifier. TCRdb re-analysed the 5' RACE reads in MiXCR, keeping a single row per CDR3 protein. The sample has more than 800,000 distinct CDR3 sequences, around 26% seen once. The chain recombines TRBV7-2 with TRBJ1-6; possible D gene TRBD1, 6 bases. Source material: blood. The receptor was derived from an elderly woman in good health. The CDR3: CASSLESIFQGFSYNSPLHF. Here the CDR3 DNA reads TGTGCCAGCAGCTTAGAGTCCATCTTTCAGGGGTTTTCTTATAATTCACCCCTCCACTTT.